A single sample is the source of the 8 T cell receptor beta chains below, sequenced in a study of T-cell reconstitution after alpha-beta-depleted transplantation in children. Library preparation (for TCRbeta) was performed with unique molecular identifiers. TCRdb analysed the PCR reads with MiXCR anew, one entry per CDR3 protein. Of some 640,000 distinct CDR3 sequences in the sample, approximately 17% were seen once. Sequencing used PBMCs from the stem cell graft donor, obtained from the stem cell graft. The receptors here all came from a human donor who donated a stem cell graft to a child with acute myeloid leukemia.

V is TRBV12-3 or TRBV12-4 and J is TRBJ1-1; 9 bases align to TRBD1. The CDR3 runs 14 residues. V lost 4 bases to trimming and J lost 10 bases; unmatched junction nucleotides: 10. In DNA form, the CDR3 reads TGTGCCAGCAGTTCGGGACAGGGATTAGGAGGAGCTTTCTTT. Translated, it gives CASSSGQGLGGAFF.

The genes are TRBV6-6 and TRBJ1-5; D call uncertain. Germline V gene sequence: CDR1 MNHNY, CDR2 SVGAGI (reference sequence). V was trimmed by 5 bases and J by 7 bases, leaving 9 bases between them. CDR3 length: 12 amino acids. DNA for the CDR3: TGTGCCAGCAGTCCCCCGGCCCAGCCCCAGCATTTT. This codes for CASSPPAQPQHF.

Only a few counts were recorded for this clonotype. V is TRBV29-1 and J is TRBJ2-1, with 11 bases lining up with TRBD2. The CDR3 has 14 amino acids. Trimming took 8 bases from V and 5 from J; bases not matched to a gene: 8. Germline V CDR1 and CDR2: SQVTM, ANQGSEA. In DNA form, the CDR3 reads TGCAGCTCTATAGCGGGGGGGCAAGACAATGAGCAGTTCTTC. This translates into CSSIAGGQDNEQFF.

This clonotype was counted only a few times. The chain links TRBV21-1 to TRBJ2-7; TRBD1 is the table's D call and was not checked against the DNA. TRBV21-1 is reported as a pseudogene. This CDR3 contains 16 residues. The CDR3 reads CASSKEPPVSSYEQYF. The DNA for the CDR3 is TGTGCCAGCAGCAAAGAACCCCCCGTTAGCTCCTACGAGCAGTACTTC.

This clonotype was recorded at least ten times. The chain links TRBV7-2 to TRBJ1-4; D not certain. The germline V gene encodes CDR1 SGHTA and CDR2 FQGNSA. CDR3 length: 12 amino acids. Trimming removed 3 bases from V and 8 bases from J, with 7 bases in between. CDR3 amino acids: CASSFPHEKLFF. The CDR3 DNA follows: TGTGCCAGCAGCTTTCCCCACGAAAAACTGTTTTTT.

This clonotype appeared a few times. The chain combines TRBV7-9 with TRBJ1-1; no clear D gene. This CDR3 has 12 amino acids. V was cut by 1 base and J by 8 bases, with 8 bases left in between. CDR1 and CDR2 (germline): SEHNR, FQNEAQ (reference sequence). The CDR3, as DNA: TGTGCCAGCAGCTTAGGTTCCGGAGAAGCTTTCTTT. Protein sequence: CASSLGSGEAFF.

J is TRBJ2-4 and V is TRBV7-9, with D perhaps matching TRBD1 (6 bases). This CDR3 spans 17 amino acids. V lost 5 bases to trimming and J lost 0 bases, with 17 bases between them. CDR1 SEHNR and CDR2 FQNEAQ come from the germline V gene (reference sequence). CDR3 sequence: CASSQGRQDLAKNIQYF. The CDR3 DNA reads as TGTGCCAGCAGCCAAGGGAGACAGGACCTAGCCAAAAACATTCAGTACTTC.

Only a few counts were recorded for this clonotype. The chain couples TRBV5-1 to TRBJ2-5; D not resolved. The V end lost 0 bases, the J end lost 2 bases, and 11 bases lay between the germline ends. Germline loops: CDR1 SGHRS, CDR2 YFSETQ. This CDR3 region has 15 residues. CDR3 sequence: CASSLGLPKQETQYF. The CDR3 DNA follows: TGCGCCAGCAGCTTGGGCCTACCAAAACAAGAGACCCAGTACTTC.